This TCR beta chain stems from a study of blood T cell repertoires in COVID-19. Study context: Researchers got acute and convalescent COVID-19 samples from the United States, Italy and Spain.

V lost 10 bases, J lost 0 bases, and 15 bases lay in between. The CDR3 is 15 residues long. Germline values: CDR1 SNHLY, CDR2 FYNNEI. Authors' methods: Quantification of nucleated cells was approximated via reference gene primer amplification. The method was immunoSEQ multiplex PCR; TCRdb's version includes in-frame clones alone and lacks a portion of them. V, J and clone size were drawn from that table, and D and trimming were deduced from the DNA. The sample consists of roughly 160,000 clones, 80% to 85% of them appearing once. The source material was peripheral blood. The chain couples TRBV2 to TRBJ1-4, with D hard to call. This TCR came from a man in his 70s with active or convalescent COVID-19. CDR3 coding DNA: TGTGCCAAGAAGCGTCGGGGTGCAACTAATGAAAAACTGTTTTTT. Translating gives CAKKRRGATNEKLFF.